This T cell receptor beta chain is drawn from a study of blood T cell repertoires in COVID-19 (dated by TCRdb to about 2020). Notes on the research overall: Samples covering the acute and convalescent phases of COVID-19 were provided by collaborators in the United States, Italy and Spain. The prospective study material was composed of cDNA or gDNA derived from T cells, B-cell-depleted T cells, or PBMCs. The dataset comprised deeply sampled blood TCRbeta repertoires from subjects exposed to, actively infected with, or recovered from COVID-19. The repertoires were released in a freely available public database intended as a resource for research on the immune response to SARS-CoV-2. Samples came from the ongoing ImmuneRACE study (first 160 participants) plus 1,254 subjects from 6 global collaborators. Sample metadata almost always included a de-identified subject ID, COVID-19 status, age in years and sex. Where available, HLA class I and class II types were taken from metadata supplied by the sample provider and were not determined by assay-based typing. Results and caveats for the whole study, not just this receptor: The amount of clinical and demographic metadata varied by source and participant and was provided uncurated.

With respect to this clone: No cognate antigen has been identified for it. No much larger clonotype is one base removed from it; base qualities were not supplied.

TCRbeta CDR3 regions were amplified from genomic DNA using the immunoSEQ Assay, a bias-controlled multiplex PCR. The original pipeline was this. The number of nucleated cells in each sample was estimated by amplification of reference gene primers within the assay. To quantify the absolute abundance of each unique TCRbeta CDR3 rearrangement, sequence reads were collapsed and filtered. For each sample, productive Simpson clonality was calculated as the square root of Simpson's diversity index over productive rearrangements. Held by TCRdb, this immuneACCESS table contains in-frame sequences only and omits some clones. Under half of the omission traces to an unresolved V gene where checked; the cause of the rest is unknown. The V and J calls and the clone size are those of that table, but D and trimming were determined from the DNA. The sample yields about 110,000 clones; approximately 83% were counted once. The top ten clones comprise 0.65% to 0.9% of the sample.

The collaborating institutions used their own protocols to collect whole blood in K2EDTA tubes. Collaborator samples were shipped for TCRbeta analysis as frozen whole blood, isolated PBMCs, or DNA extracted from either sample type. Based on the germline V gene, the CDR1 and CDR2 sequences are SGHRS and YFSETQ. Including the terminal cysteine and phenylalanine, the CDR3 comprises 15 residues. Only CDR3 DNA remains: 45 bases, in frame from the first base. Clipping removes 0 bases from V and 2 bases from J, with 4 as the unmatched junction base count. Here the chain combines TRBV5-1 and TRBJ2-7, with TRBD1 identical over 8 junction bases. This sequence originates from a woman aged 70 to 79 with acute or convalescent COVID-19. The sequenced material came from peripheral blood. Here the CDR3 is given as CASSLAGGQAYEQYF. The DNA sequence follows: TGCGCCAGCAGCTTGGCCGGGGGACAGGCCTACGAGCAGTACTTC.